Listed below are T cell receptor beta chains from one sample, sequenced in a study of T cell responses to AZD1222 COVID-19 vaccine. Profiled with immunoSEQ multiplex PCR; TCRdb holds only in-frame clones, not every one. Here the sample spans approximately 150,000 clones, less than 95% being singletons. The sequencing here drew on peripheral blood, taken 28 days after the second AZD1222 dose. These receptors all come from an adult who received the AZD1222 COVID-19 vaccine. Both conserved end residues are part of each CDR3.

>TRBV30|TRBJ1-2
CAWKGTYGYTF
>TRBV5-1|TRBJ2-1
CASSEGGLAGAVEQFF
>TRBV29-1|TRBJ1-2
CSVEGRDWRGYTF
>TRBV19|TRBJ1-4
CASSPTGGSNEKLFF
>TRBV28|TRBJ1-2
CAITEQGAGGYTF
>TRBV9|TRBJ2-2
CASSVGPGNTGELFF
>TRBV12-3/TRBV12-4|TRBJ2-5
CASQLQSQETQYF
>TRBV5-4|TRBJ2-3
CASSLARGGTTDTQYF
>TRBV24-1|TRBJ2-7
CATSDRQTGLYEQYF
>TRBV6-5|TRBJ2-1
CASSPPGQGGEQFF
>TRBV30|TRBJ1-2
CALVWGDLDRGYTF
>TRBV28|TRBJ1-6
CASVGGFGQNSPLHF
>TRBV7-2|TRBJ1-3
CASSFLPGQGLEYF
>TRBV10-2|TRBJ2-5
CASSQGLAETQYF
>TRBV28|TRBJ1-2
CASSSYGYTF
>TRBV25-1|TRBJ2-2
CASSARTGSTGELFF
>TRBV3-1/TRBV3-2|TRBJ2-3
CASSPREPDTQYF
>TRBV18|TRBJ2-7
CASSPPFGAETYEQYF
>TRBV5-6|TRBJ1-5
CASSLSGSREGQPQHF
>TRBV5-8|TRBJ2-2
CASSLRSANTGELFF
>TRBV7-2|TRBJ2-2
CASSLFEELFF
>TRBV5-6|TRBJ1-3
CASRTSGGGNTIYF
>TRBV12-3/TRBV12-4|TRBJ1-2
CASSLQANYGYTF
>TRBV19|TRBJ1-5
CASSDGTGMVGSSNQPQHF
>TRBV9|TRBJ2-2
CASSVMGAGTGELFF
>TRBV6-5|TRBJ2-7
CASSLQQTYEQYF
>TRBV5-1|TRBJ1-6
CASSLGQGNNSPLHF
>TRBV18|TRBJ2-1
CASSPSSGVSYNEQFF
>TRBV19|TRBJ2-1
CATTTQRLAGVGYNEQFF
>TRBV28|TRBJ2-1
CASRTSGSPRSEQFF
>TRBV27|TRBJ1-2
CASSHSPLRQANYGYTF
>TRBV10-1|TRBJ2-2
CASSKGPTGELFF
>TRBV7-2|TRBJ2-3
CASSLVLTSGRAGDTQYF
>TRBV2|TRBJ1-4
CASSDPDRGPPNEKLFF
>TRBV4-1|TRBJ2-3
CASSQDGPLKNTDTQYF
>TRBV5-4|TRBJ1-5
CASSLDRSSNQPQHF
>TRBV11-3|TRBJ2-7
CASSLGQNRAEQYF
>TRBV7-3|TRBJ2-3
CASSSGTSTDTQYF
>TRBV5-1|TRBJ2-2
CASSLVSGEEGELFF
>TRBV19|TRBJ1-6
CASRLSGQNSPLHF
>TRBV4-2|TRBJ2-5
CASSPPGETQYF
>TRBV19|TRBJ1-5
CASRIRQVSNQPQHF
>TRBV5-4|TRBJ2-1
CASSSPETSGEQFF
>TRBV4-1|TRBJ2-5
CASSHSHTGTSGETQYF
>TRBV6-4|TRBJ1-5
CASIRPVGRGAPNQPQHF
>TRBV2|TRBJ1-4
CASSRGGEEKLFF
>TRBV7-2|TRBJ2-4
CASSPRTSGPLAKNIQYF
>TRBV19|TRBJ2-5
CASSPRTSLQETQYF
>TRBV5-8|TRBJ1-2
CASSLDRNRGYTF
>TRBV12-3/TRBV12-4|TRBJ1-1
CASSPQGIEAFF